The 8 T cell receptor beta chains in this list originate from one sample, sequenced in a study of T cell responses to AZD1222 COVID-19 vaccine. Clones were read by immunoSEQ multiplex PCR, and TCRdb kept only the in-frame ones, dropping some. In the table there are 120,000 or so clones, more than 75% of which are singletons. Sequencing used peripheral blood, obtained on day 0 of AZD1222 vaccination. The source is an adult in good health.

The chain links TRBV28 to TRBJ1-1, with D maybe TRBD1 (6 bases). Between the trimmed V and J ends, which lost 5 bases and 4 bases, there was a span of 20 bases. CDR3 length equals 16 residues. Looked up from germline, CDR1 is MDHEN and CDR2 is SYDVKM. The CDR3: CASSPPGGGSGTEAFF. The DNA for the CDR3 is TGTGCCAGCAGTCCCCCGGGGGGGGGCAGTGGCACTGAAGCTTTCTTT. The whole variable domain, filled in from reference TRBV28 and TRBJ1-1, reads DVKVTQSSRYLVKRTGEKVFLECVQDMDHENMFWYRQDPGLGLRLIYFSYDVKMKEKGDIPEGYSVSREKKERFSLILESASTNQTSMYLCASSPPGGGSGTEAFFGQGTRLTVV.

The J gene is TRBJ1-1, the V gene TRBV4-3; weak D call: TRBD1 (5 bases). V shed 4 bases and J shed 0 bases, with 12 bases lying between them. The CDR3 length is 15 residues. Per germline, CDR1 LGHNA and CDR2 YSLEER. The DNA of the CDR3 is TGCGCCAGCAGCCGGTTAGGACATCTGAACACTGAAGCTTTCTTT. Its protein product is CASSRLGHLNTEAFF.

The rearrangement joins TRBV19 to TRBJ2-1; 7 bases line up with TRBD2. In germline, CDR1 is LNHDA, CDR2 SQIVND (reference sequence). V was clipped by 5 bases and J by 0 bases; unmatched bases: 4. The CDR3 runs 15 residues. CDR3 amino acids: CASSPRGSSYNEQFF. In DNA, the CDR3 is TGTGCCAGTAGTCCGCGGGGGAGCTCCTACAATGAGCAGTTCTTC.

CDR3 sequence: CASSYSGLNTGELFF. The CDR3 bases are TGTGCCAGCAGTTACTCGGGACTGAACACCGGGGAGCTGTTTTTT. The chain recombines TRBV6-2 or TRBV6-3 with TRBJ2-2; D is perhaps TRBD2 (6 bases). Germline assignment: CDR1 MNHEY and CDR2 SVGEGT. The CDR3 has 15 amino acids. V gave up 0 bases and J gave up 1 base, with 6 bases separating them.

This chain joins TRBV7-9 and TRBJ2-3; no definite D call. CDR1 is SEHNR and CDR2 is FQNEAQ in the germline V gene (reference sequence). Trimming shortened V by 5 bases and J by 2 bases, and 11 bases separated the two germline ends. The CDR3 length is 14 residues. The CDR3 reads CASSPPGFTDTQYF. The CDR3 DNA reads TGTGCCAGCAGCCCCCCCGGGTTCACAGATACGCAGTATTTT.

The V and J genes are TRBV3-1 (or the pseudogene TRBV3-2) and TRBJ2-3, with 9 positions matching TRBD2. CDR1 is LGHDT, CDR2 YNNKEL, per germline (reference sequence). This CDR3 spans 15 amino acids. V shed 1 base, J shed 3 bases, and the junction held 2 bases outside the gene matches. The DNA of the CDR3 is TGTGCCAGCAGCCAAGGCGGGGGGGTTACAGATACGCAGTATTTT. Its translation is CASSQGGGVTDTQYF.

This clone was seen only a few times. CDR3 DNA sequence: TGTGCCAGCGAGGGAACTAACTATGGCTACACCTTC. Protein product: CASEGTNYGYTF. The chain uses TRBV6-6 and TRBJ1-2; D remains ambiguous. V was pared by 8 bases and J by 0 bases, with 7 bases between. The CDR3 extends over 12 amino acids. Germline V lookup: CDR1 MNHNY, CDR2 SVGAGI (reference sequence).

V usage is TRBV7-3 and J usage is TRBJ1-2; no clear D gene. The CDR3 runs 12 residues. In germline, CDR1 is SGHTA, CDR2 FQGTGA. V lost 1 base and J 13 bases, leaving 13 bases between the germline ends. CDR3 DNA sequence: TGTGCCAGCAGCTTAATCACGAGTGTGGGCACCTTC. It translates to CASSLITSVGTF.